This T cell receptor (beta chain) was documented in a study of beta chain features in type 1 diabetes. The entirety of the isolated RNA underwent reverse transcription, so expressed TCRB transcripts were sequenced. The method was immunoSEQ multiplex PCR; TCRdb's version includes in-frame clones alone and lacks a portion of them. The profile covers some 410,000 clones, with around 13% appearing a single time and about 0.04% taken by the ten largest. Germline V gives CDR1 SGHRS, CDR2 YFSETQ. The CDR3 consists of 15 residues. V was pared by 4 bases and J by 2 bases, with 6 bases of the junction left unmatched.

The receptor was derived from a man aged 25-45 years in good health. This chain joins TRBV5-1 and TRBJ2-3, with TRBD1 matching 8 bases. Sequencing was carried out using naive CD4+ T cells from blood. CDR3 bases: TGCGCCAGCAGCACGGGGGACAGGTTCACAGATACGCAGTATTTT. This gives the protein CASSTGDRFTDTQYF.